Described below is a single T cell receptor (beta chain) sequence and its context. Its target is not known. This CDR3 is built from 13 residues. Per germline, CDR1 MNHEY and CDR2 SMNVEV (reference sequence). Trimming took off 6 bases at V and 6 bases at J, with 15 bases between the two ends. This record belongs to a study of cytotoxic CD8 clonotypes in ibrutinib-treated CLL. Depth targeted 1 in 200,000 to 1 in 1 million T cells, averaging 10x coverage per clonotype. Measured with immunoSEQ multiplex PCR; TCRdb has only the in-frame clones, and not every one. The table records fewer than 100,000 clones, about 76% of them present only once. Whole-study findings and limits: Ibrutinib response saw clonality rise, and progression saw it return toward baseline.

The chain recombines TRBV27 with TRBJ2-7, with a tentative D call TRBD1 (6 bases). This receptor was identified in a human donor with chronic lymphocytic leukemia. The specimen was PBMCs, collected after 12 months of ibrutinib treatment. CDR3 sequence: CASRAKNRVEQYF. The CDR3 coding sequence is TGTGCCAGCAGGGCGAAAAACAGGGTCGAGCAGTACTTC.